This is a list of T cell receptor beta chains from one sample in a study of cytomegalovirus exposure and HLA in healthy donors. Clones were sequenced by immunoSEQ multiplex PCR, and TCRdb holds only the in-frame ones, with some missing. This repertoire includes some 46,000 clones. The sample comprised PBMCs. Receptor source: a male donor in good health and CMV-seronegative. Both conserved end residues are part of each CDR3. Each record gives: V gene, D gene, clone size, J gene, CDR3 protein, CDR3 DNA. The D gene is left open where the match is weak. Size tells how often a clone was seen (once, few, many) or the class of an expanded clone, and some rows leave it out.

>TRBV15|NA|NA|TRBJ2-5
CATSRVGTVQETQYF
TGTGCCACCAGCAGAGTAGGAACAGTCCAAGAGACCCAGTACTTC
>TRBV7-2|NA|NA|TRBJ2-5
CASSLTVQETQYF
TGTGCCAGCAGCTTAACGGTCCAAGAGACCCAGTACTTC
>TRBV4-1|NA|NA|TRBJ2-1
CASSPGVSNEQFF
TGCGCCAGCAGCCCGGGAGTCTCCAATGAGCAGTTCTTC
>TRBV9|NA|NA|TRBJ2-6
CASSTVSGANVLTF
TGTGCCAGCAGCACAGTTTCTGGGGCCAACGTCCTGACTTTC
>TRBV6-5|TRBD2|NA|TRBJ2-3
CASSSNLAGGTDTQYF
TGTGCCAGCAGTTCCAACCTAGCGGGGGGCACAGATACGCAGTATTTT
>TRBV7-8|NA|NA|TRBJ2-3
CASSQRGWQYF
TGTGCCAGCAGCCAAAGGGGTTGGCAGTATTTT
>TRBV5-1|TRBD1|NA|TRBJ2-3
CASSLEGGVEADTQYF
TGCGCCAGCAGCTTGGAAGGGGGCGTCGAGGCAGATACGCAGTATTTT
>TRBV11-2|NA|NA|TRBJ2-3
CASSSRLVSDTQYF
TGTGCCAGCAGCTCAAGACTAGTGTCAGATACGCAGTATTTT
>TRBV7-9|NA|NA|TRBJ2-1
CASSLVYGSSYNEQFF
TGTGCCAGCAGCTTAGTTTACGGGAGCTCCTACAATGAGCAGTTCTTC
>TRBV7-6|TRBD1|NA|TRBJ2-2
CASSKRQGARGELFF
TGTGCCAGCAGCAAGCGGCAGGGGGCGCGAGGGGAGCTGTTTTTT
>TRBV19|TRBD1|NA|TRBJ1-2
CASSVGTRDRAPRDYGYTF
TGTGCCAGTAGCGTTGGAACCCGGGACAGGGCCCCTAGGGACTATGGCTACACCTTC
>TRBV5-1|TRBD2|NA|TRBJ2-1
CASSSGGGSYNEQFF
TGCGCCAGCAGCTCGGGAGGGGGTTCCTACAATGAGCAGTTCTTC
>TRBV19|NA|NA|TRBJ1-5
CASSMRQRELSNQPQHF
TGTGCCAGTAGTATGAGGCAGCGCGAATTAAGCAATCAGCCCCAGCATTTT
>TRBV19|NA|NA|TRBJ2-2
CASEQGLFYTGELFF
TGTGCCAGTGAGCAAGGACTTTTCTACACCGGGGAGCTGTTTTTT
>TRBV7-8|TRBD2|NA|TRBJ2-2
CASSSPSGRANTGELFF
TGTGCCAGCAGCTCGCCCAGCGGGAGGGCGAACACCGGGGAGCTGTTTTTT
>TRBV30|NA|NA|TRBJ1-3
CAWSVSSAAGNTIYF
TGTGCCTGGAGTGTAAGCTCTGCGGCTGGAAACACCATATATTTT
>TRBV27|NA|NA|TRBJ2-7
CASSLREGVYEQYF
TGTGCCAGCAGTTTAAGGGAAGGGGTGTACGAGCAGTACTTC
>TRBV5-4|NA|NA|TRBJ1-2
CASSLERPAGYGYTF
TGTGCCAGCAGCTTGGAACGGCCGGCGGGCTATGGCTACACCTTC
>TRBV7-8|NA|NA|TRBJ1-4
CASSLARGYNEKLFF
TGTGCCAGCAGCTTAGCCAGGGGTTATAATGAAAAACTGTTTTTT
>TRBV9|NA|NA|TRBJ2-5
CASSFRLHQETQYF
TGTGCCAGCAGCTTCCGACTCCACCAAGAGACCCAGTACTTC
>TRBV4-2|NA|NA|TRBJ2-7
CASSQGGSYEQYF
TGTGCCAGCAGCCAAGGCGGCTCCTACGAGCAGTACTTC
>TRBV28|TRBD1|medium-sized|TRBJ2-3
CASRLHRGGTDTQYF
TGCGCCAGCAGACTACACAGGGGTGGAACAGATACGCAGTATTTT
>TRBV5-1|NA|NA|TRBJ1-2
CASSSEVLYGYTF
TGCGCCAGCAGCTCTGAGGTCCTGTATGGCTACACCTTC
>TRBV29-1|NA|NA|TRBJ1-1
CSVYMNTEAFF
TGCAGCGTTTATATGAACACTGAAGCTTTCTTT
>TRBV25-1|TRBD2|NA|TRBJ2-5
CASSATSGPQETQYF
TGTGCCAGCAGTGCGACTAGCGGGCCTCAAGAGACCCAGTACTTC
>TRBV30|NA|NA|TRBJ1-2
CAWNTDIYGYTF
TGTGCCTGGAATACAGACATCTATGGCTACACCTTC
>TRBV4-1|NA|NA|TRBJ1-5
CASSQEGGRGWGSSNQPQHF
TGCGCCAGCAGCCAAGAAGGGGGTAGGGGGTGGGGTAGTAGCAATCAGCCCCAGCATTTT
>TRBV5-1|TRBD2|NA|TRBJ2-1
CASSLPSGGSYNEQFF
TGCGCCAGCAGCTTGCCTAGCGGGGGGTCCTACAATGAGCAGTTCTTC
>TRBV6-1|NA|NA|TRBJ1-5
CASSPGINQPQHF
TGTGCCAGCAGTCCAGGGATCAATCAGCCCCAGCATTTT
>TRBV28|NA|NA|TRBJ1-1
CASTSQAFF
TGTGCCAGCACCTCTCAAGCTTTCTTT
>TRBV5-4|TRBD2|NA|TRBJ2-2
CASSAGTSGSTGELFF
TGTGCCAGCAGCGCCGGGACTAGCGGGAGTACCGGGGAGCTGTTTTTT
>TRBV7-8|NA|NA|TRBJ1-3
CASSSARGTGNTIYF
TGTGCCAGCAGCTCGGCCAGGGGCACGGGAAACACCATATATTTT
>TRBV5-5|TRBD1|NA|TRBJ2-7
CASTRGTGYYEQYF
TGTGCCAGCACCCGTGGGACAGGGTATTACGAGCAGTACTTC
>TRBV6-4|TRBD2|NA|TRBJ2-1
CASSDSSGSYNEQFF
TGTGCCAGCAGTGACTCAAGCGGGAGCTACAATGAGCAGTTCTTC
>TRBV7-9|NA|NA|TRBJ2-5
CASRGLGETQYF
TGTGCCAGCAGGGGGCTGGGGGAGACCCAGTACTTC
>TRBV29-1|NA|NA|TRBJ2-7
CSVVVTGYEQYF
TGCAGCGTTGTGGTAACCGGTTACGAGCAGTACTTC
>TRBV29-1|TRBD1|NA|TRBJ1-5
CSAVQGGNQPQHF
TGCAGCGCTGTACAGGGGGGCAATCAGCCCCAGCATTTT
>TRBV5-6|TRBD2|NA|TRBJ2-7
CASSFFSGRAEQYF
TGTGCCAGCAGCTTTTTTAGCGGGAGGGCCGAGCAGTACTTC
>TRBV27|NA|medium-sized|TRBJ2-1
CASSFRLVNEQFF
TGTGCCAGCAGTTTTCGGCTAGTAAATGAGCAGTTCTTC
>TRBV4-1|TRBD1|NA|TRBJ1-2
CASSHGTDYGYTF
TGCGCCAGCAGCCACGGGACAGACTATGGCTACACCTTC
>TRBV30|NA|NA|TRBJ1-6
CAWSGTIYSPLHF
TGTGCCTGGAGCGGGACAATCTATTCACCCCTCCACTTT
>TRBV6-5|TRBD1|NA|TRBJ1-2
CASRDRVRGYTF
TGTGCCAGCAGAGACAGGGTGCGTGGCTACACCTTC
>TRBV11-2|TRBD2|NA|TRBJ2-3
CASSVHGRGTDTQYF
TGTGCCAGCAGCGTACACGGGAGGGGGACGGATACGCAGTATTTT
>TRBV5-1|TRBD1|NA|TRBJ1-2
CASSLDRGNYGYTF
TGCGCCAGCAGCTTGGACAGGGGTAACTATGGCTACACCTTC
>TRBV18|NA|NA|TRBJ2-1
CASSPGERHEQFF
TGTGCCAGCTCGCCCGGAGAAAGACATGAGCAGTTCTTC
>TRBV28|NA|NA|TRBJ2-1
CASSLTGEHQFF
TGTGCCAGCAGTCTTACAGGAGAACATCAGTTCTTC
>TRBV6-5|TRBD1|NA|TRBJ1-5
CASSSRQGAINQPQHF
TGTGCCAGCAGTTCTCGACAGGGGGCCATAAATCAGCCCCAGCATTTT
>TRBV5-1|NA|NA|TRBJ1-3
CASSLAPSSGNTIYF
TGCGCCAGCAGCTTGGCCCCCTCCTCTGGAAACACCATATATTTT
>TRBV7-9|TRBD1|NA|TRBJ1-2
CASSYRGQGYGYTF
TGTGCCAGCAGCTACAGGGGACAGGGCTATGGCTACACCTTC
>TRBV13|TRBD2|NA|TRBJ2-1
CASSLETLSGRAFTYNEQFF
TGTGCCAGCAGCCTGGAGACCCTTAGCGGGAGGGCCTTTACCTACAATGAGCAGTTCTTC
>TRBV5-8|NA|NA|TRBJ1-2
CASSPYRGAANYGYTF
TGTGCCAGCAGCCCCTATCGGGGGGCGGCTAACTATGGCTACACCTTC
>TRBV6-1|TRBD2|NA|TRBJ2-5
CASSEEGLAGETQYF
TGTGCCAGCAGCGAAGAGGGACTAGCGGGGGAGACCCAGTACTTC
>TRBV10-3|TRBD2|NA|TRBJ2-7
CAISEGLAELGGSYEQYF
TGTGCCATCAGCGAGGGACTAGCGGAGCTGGGAGGCTCCTACGAGCAGTACTTC
>TRBV30|NA|NA|TRBJ2-3
CAWKPGWVVEDTQYF
TGTGCCTGGAAACCAGGGTGGGTTGTAGAAGATACGCAGTATTTT
>TRBV5-6|NA|NA|TRBJ2-5
CASSLEGGGEETQYF
TGTGCCAGCAGCTTGGAGGGAGGGGGAGAAGAGACCCAGTACTTC
>TRBV4-1|TRBD1|NA|TRBJ1-3
CASSQYRGPNTIYF
TGCGCCAGCAGCCAATACAGGGGACCAAACACCATATATTTT
>TRBV19|TRBD1|NA|TRBJ1-1
CASSMGQLGGTEAFF
TGTGCCAGTAGTATGGGACAGCTTGGTGGCACTGAAGCTTTCTTT
>TRBV11-2|NA|NA|TRBJ1-5
CASSLGGGDQPQHF
TGTGCCAGCAGCTTAGGAGGCGGGGATCAGCCTCAGCATTTT
>TRBV5-6|NA|NA|TRBJ2-1
CASSLGQDNEQFF
TGTGCCAGCAGCTTGGGTCAGGACAATGAGCAGTTCTTC